This TCR beta chain was identified in a study of beta chain features in type 1 diabetes. Overall study: The study found patients and healthy donors alike in age, gender and cell yields.

Averaging roughly 0.12 L, one heparinised blood draw came from each individual donor. Reverse transcribing all isolated RNA meant expressed TCRB transcripts were sequenced. The repertoire was sequenced with immunoSEQ multiplex PCR; TCRdb's copy has only in-frame clones and lacks some. Altogether some 270,000 clones are present, around 14% being singletons, with the ten largest covering around 0.03%. On this clone: What it binds is unknown.

Broader study findings: Whether TCRB rearrangement is influenced by HLA type went unresolved here. In all four CD4+ subsets, TCRB CDR3 length was significantly, moderately reduced in type 1 diabetes.

The clonotype was recovered from a woman aged 35 to 49 in good health. Material: naive CD4+ T cells from blood.

The CDR3 bases are TGTGCCAGCAGTCCAAGGACAGGGGCCGAGCAGTACTTC. This gives the protein CASSPRTGAEQYF. The chain has TRBV6-6 and TRBJ2-7, with 9 bases identical to TRBD1. The trim removed 5 bases at V and 6 bases at J, leaving 5 bases unmatched. The CDR3 runs to 13 residues. Per the germline V gene, CDR1 is MNHNY and CDR2 is SVGAGI (reference sequence).